These 9 T cell receptor beta chains came from one sample sequenced in a study of CD8 T cells in ankylosing spondylitis. Whole-study findings and limits: Within ankylosing spondylitis blood, a TCR beta motif made up of several highly homologous variants appeared to be characteristic.

Their target antigens are unknown. TCRdb called the 5' RACE reads again in MiXCR, with one record for every CDR3 protein. Of fewer than 400,000 distinct CDR3 sequences listed, less than 9.5% are singletons. The sample was blood, either unsorted or a sorted T cell fraction (not recorded which). The origin of the receptors is a male donor with ankylosing spondylitis.

The rearrangement uses TRBV7-9 and TRBJ2-7; either TRBD1 or TRBD2 may fit D (6 bases each). Germline V lookup: CDR1 SEHNR, CDR2 FQNEAQ (reference sequence). CDR3 size: 16 residues. V lost 1 base to trimming and J lost 6 bases, with 19 bases between them. CDR3 amino acids: CASSLGRRGLFSEQYF. CDR3 in DNA: TGTGCCAGCAGCTTAGGTCGCCGGGGGCTTTTCTCCGAGCAGTACTTC.

This sequence joins TRBV19 and TRBJ2-7, with 8 nucleotides matching TRBD1. J was trimmed by 3 bases and V by 7 bases; bases with no gene match: 11. This CDR3 is built from 15 residues. CDR1 LNHDA and CDR2 SQIVND come from the germline V gene (reference sequence). This CDR3 reads CASMNPRQGRYEQYF. CDR3 nucleotide sequence: TGTGCCAGTATGAACCCCCGACAGGGGCGCTACGAGCAGTACTTC.

The chain is built from TRBV6-2 or TRBV6-3 and TRBJ2-7, with D hard to call. The ends were cut back, 8 bases at V and 3 bases at J, with 11 bases in the middle. Looked up from germline, CDR1 is MNHEY and CDR2 is SVGEGT. The CDR3 contains 12 residues. This CDR3 is CASCTRGYEQYF. In DNA form, the CDR3 reads TGTGCCAGCTGTACCCGTGGCTACGAGCAGTACTTC.

In its sample, this clonotype was seen a few times. The chain recombines TRBV4-3 with TRBJ2-3, with TRBD2 matching 10 bases. Germline CDR1 LGHNA, CDR2 YSLEER. CDR3 length equals 17 residues. V lost 0 bases to trimming and J lost 4 bases; unmatched junction nucleotides: 7. The CDR3: CASSQDPAGGPADTQYF. DNA for the CDR3: TGCGCCAGCAGCCAAGATCCAGCGGGAGGGCCTGCAGATACGCAGTATTTT.

Many counts were recorded for this clonotype. The chain couples TRBV6-1 to TRBJ1-6; maybe TRBD1 (5 bases). Germline V gives CDR1 MNHNS, CDR2 SASEGT. Trimming cost V 6 bases and J 10 bases, with 22 bases left between them. The CDR3 sequence is 16 residues long. In nucleotides, the CDR3 is TGTGCCAGCAGCCCCAATTCCGCCCAGGGATTCTCACCCCTCCACTTT. Amino acids: CASSPNSAQGFSPLHF.

This clonotype was counted many times. J is TRBJ2-1 and V is TRBV28; TRBD2 matches 7 bases. In germline, CDR1 is MDHEN, CDR2 SYDVKM. The CDR3 consists of 14 residues. V dropped 9 bases and J dropped 2; count of bases not matched to a gene: 7. CDR3 sequence reads: CASRAGVAYNEQFF. CDR3 nucleotides: TGTGCCAGTCGTGCGGGAGTAGCCTACAATGAGCAGTTCTTC.

This clonotype was counted ten times or more. J is TRBJ2-7 and V is TRBV12-3 or TRBV12-4; TRBD2 matches 7 bases. V lost 1 base to trimming and J lost 6 bases; unmatched junction nucleotides: 6. CDR3 length: 14 residues. The CDR3, as DNA: TGTGCCAGCAGTTTAGGAACTAGCGTAGCCGAGCAGTACTTC. As protein: CASSLGTSVAEQYF.

Regarding this clonotype: A read error may account for a junction end that differs from germline. CDR3 coding DNA: TGTGCCAGCAGCGGCGCGAGCGGGAGAAACTACGATGAGCAGTTCTTC. This translates into CASSGASGRNYDEQFF. The chain recombines TRBV7-9 with TRBJ2-1, with 8 bases identical to TRBD2. Per germline, CDR1 SEHNR and CDR2 FQNEAQ (reference sequence). The CDR3 consists of 16 residues.

The chain uses TRBV29-1 and TRBJ2-1, with unresolved D. The CDR3 runs to 12 residues. The ends were cut back, 3 bases at V and 9 bases at J, with 12 bases in the middle. CDR1 SQVTM and CDR2 ANQGSEA come from the germline V gene. The CDR3 coding sequence is TGCAGCGTTGAGGCCTTGAACACTGAGCAGTTCTTC. Translated, it gives CSVEALNTEQFF.